The rows below give T cell receptor beta chains drawn from one sample of a study of beta chain features in type 1 diabetes. Method: immunoSEQ multiplex PCR; TCRdb's copy keeps in-frame clones and lacks some. The table records some 52,000 clones, about 40% of them present only once. The sequencing input was Tregs from blood. These receptors were obtained from a man aged 25 to 40 with type 1 diabetes. CDR3s include the opening cysteine and the closing phenylalanine or tryptophan. The D gene is left open where the match is weak. Some rows have no size entry. The others give once, few or many, or a class for an expanded clone.

CASSTLENQPQHF | TGTGCCAGCAGCACCTTAGAAAATCAGCCCCAGCATTTT | TRBJ1-5 | TRBV16 | 13 | few | -
CASSDRTGLETQYF | TGTGCCAGCAGTGACCGGACAGGGCTAGAGACCCAGTACTTC | TRBJ2-5 | TRBV28 | 14 | - | TRBD1
CSARGPSEQYF | TGCAGTGCCAGGGGACCTTCCGAGCAGTACTTC | TRBJ2-7 | TRBV20-1 | 11 | few | -
CASSPSGPYNEQFF | TGTGCCAGCTCACCTAGCGGGCCTTACAATGAGCAGTTCTTC | TRBJ2-1 | TRBV7-9 | 14 | - | TRBD2
CASSQGFGKGNNEQFF | TGTGCCAGCAGCCAAGGTTTCGGGAAGGGTAACAATGAGCAGTTCTTC | TRBJ2-1 | TRBV14 | 16 | - | -
CSVEGQTPYEQYF | TGCAGCGTTGAGGGGCAGACCCCCTACGAGCAGTACTTC | TRBJ2-7 | TRBV29-1 | 13 | few | -
CAWRPSVAGQTQQYF | TGTGCCTGGAGACCCTCGGTGGCGGGTCAAACACAGCAGTACTTC | TRBJ2-7 | TRBV30 | 15 | - | -
CASSGTAERTGELFF | TGTGCCAGCAGTGGGACTGCCGAACGCACCGGGGAGCTGTTTTTT | TRBJ2-2 | TRBV9 | 15 | - | -
CASGGTGANTEAFF | TGTGCCAGCGGGGGGACAGGGGCGAACACTGAAGCTTTCTTT | TRBJ1-1 | TRBV28 | 14 | - | TRBD1
CASSLAGAQGDGYTF | TGTGCCAGCAGCTTAGCTGGAGCTCAGGGTGATGGCTACACCTTC | TRBJ1-2 | TRBV7-9 | 15 | - | -
CASSPQTSGDTGELFF | TGTGCCAGCTCTCCCCAGACTAGCGGGGACACCGGGGAGCTGTTTTTT | TRBJ2-2 | TRBV18 | 16 | - | TRBD2
CASSAGLAGGLGIQYF | TGTGCCAGCAGCGCCGGACTAGCGGGAGGGTTAGGCATTCAGTACTTC | TRBJ2-4 | TRBV9 | 16 | few | TRBD2
CASSLNDRRETDTQYF | TGTGCCAGCAGCTTAAATGATCGGCGGGAAACAGATACGCAGTATTTT | TRBJ2-3 | TRBV7-8 | 16 | few | -
CASSLKTADRETQYF | TGTGCCAGCTCACTTAAGACCGCAGACAGGGAGACGCAGTATTTT | TRBJ2-3 | TRBV18 | 15 | few | TRBD1
CASSPQGAGETQYF | TGCGCCAGCAGCCCACAGGGGGCGGGGGAGACCCAGTACTTC | TRBJ2-5 | TRBV5-1 | 14 | - | TRBD1
CASSPRDRSVYGYTF | TGTGCCAGCAGTCCGCGGGACCGCTCTGTCTATGGCTACACCTTC | TRBJ1-2 | TRBV28 | 15 | once | -
CASSTKQGEETQYF | TGTGCCAGTAGTACTAAACAGGGGGAAGAGACCCAGTACTTC | TRBJ2-5 | TRBV19 | 14 | - | TRBD1